Listed here is a single T cell receptor (beta chain). TCRdb re-derived calls from the PCR reads in MiXCR, one entry per CDR3 protein. The table lists some 680,000 distinct CDR3 sequences, over 25% of them singletons, with about 0.73% in the top ten. The sample is drawn from a study of molecular identifiers for immune sequencing clone quantification. Trimming removed 6 bases from V and 5 bases from J; junction bases left unmatched: 10. The CDR3 spans 16 residues. Germline V gene sequence: CDR1 MNHEY, CDR2 SVGEGT. The rearrangement links TRBV6-2 or TRBV6-3 to TRBJ2-1, with 10 bases matching TRBD2. This receptor was identified in a human donor in good health. Some libraries in this study had Jurkat cell RNA spiked in. Sequenced sample: naive CD8+ T cells from blood, with Jurkat cell RNA spiked in. Stated subset: FACS-sorted CD8+CD4-CCR7+CD45RA+ naive T cells. Here the CDR3 reads CASSPPLAGADNEQFF. The CDR3 DNA reads as TGTGCCAGCAGCCCACCTCTAGCGGGGGCCGACAATGAGCAGTTCTTC.